This T cell receptor beta chain was profiled in a study of cytomegalovirus exposure and HLA in healthy donors. Across the study: Of about 400 genotyped donors, 81% clustered with self-reported Caucasian donors. General study results and limits: Roughly uniform sequencing depth across donors was assumed, possibly incorrectly. Clonal expansion, a later analysis showed, was greater in HLA-associated TCR beta chains than in equally common others.

The PCR was carried out with 60 Vbeta primers and 13 Jbeta primers. The method was immunoSEQ multiplex PCR; TCRdb's version includes in-frame clones alone and lacks a portion of them. The data show a few hundred thousand clones, over 75% seen once. This clone turned up a few times. Antigen specificity is unknown. Germline CDR1 reads MNHNS; CDR2 reads SASEGT. This CDR3 has 13 residues. Trimming stripped 9 bases from V and 1 base from J, with 9 bases between. The J gene is TRBJ2-2, the V gene TRBV6-1; D might be TRBD1 (6 bases). The source is a young man in good health and CMV-seronegative. Material for sequencing was PBMCs. This CDR3 is CASLDRNTGELFF. Here the CDR3 DNA reads TGTGCCAGTCTGGACAGGAACACCGGGGAGCTGTTTTTT.